This entry lists 19 T cell receptor beta chains sequenced from one sample in a study of cytomegalovirus exposure and HLA in healthy donors. Use of 60 Vbeta and 13 Jbeta primers characterized the PCR. Clones were sequenced by immunoSEQ multiplex PCR, and TCRdb holds only the in-frame ones, with some missing. The sample lists 83,000 or so clones, about 75% occurring once. What was sequenced was PBMCs. The source of these receptors is a man younger than 45 in good health and CMV-seropositive.

Comments on this clone: One junction end does not reproduce the germline sequence, and a read error may be involved. The gene calls are TRBV7-9 and TRBJ2-7; TRBD1 is a possible D gene (6 bases). The germline V gene has CDR1 SEHNR and CDR2 FQNEAQ (reference sequence). CDR3 length equals 13 residues. The DNA of the CDR3 is TGTTCCAGGAACCACCGGGACAACTACGAGCAGTACTTC. Amino acids: CSRNHRDNYEQYF.

The genes are TRBV28 and TRBJ1-3, with TRBD1 matching 7 bases. Germline values: CDR1 MDHEN, CDR2 SYDVKM. CDR3 size: 16 residues. Germline trimming cut 3 bases from V and 4 bases from J; bases unmatched to any gene: 9. This CDR3 reads CASSFRGAGGGNTIYF. Written as DNA, the CDR3 is TGTGCCAGCAGTTTTCGAGGGGCAGGGGGAGGAAACACCATATATTTT. The full variable domain, rest sourced from reference TRBV28 and TRBJ1-3, is DVKVTQSSRYLVKRTGEKVFLECVQDMDHENMFWYRQDPGLGLRLIYFSYDVKMKEKGDIPEGYSVSREKKERFSLILESASTNQTSMYLCASSFRGAGGGNTIYFGEGSWLTVV.

For the CDR3, the DNA is TGTGCCAGCAGCACGCCCCGGGGGGCGGGCTATGGCTACACCTTC. Protein product: CASSTPRGAGYGYTF. The chain joins TRBV5-4 to TRBJ1-2, with a possible D match to TRBD1 (6 bases). CDR1 is SGHNT and CDR2 is YYREEE in the germline V gene (reference sequence). Trimming took 4 bases from V and 4 from J, leaving 17 bases between them. CDR3 length: 15 residues.

The count of this clone is one. The CDR3 coding sequence is TGTGCCAGCAGCGTGGGACAGAACTATGGCTACACCTTC. As protein: CASSVGQNYGYTF. This rearrangement joins TRBV7-9 to TRBJ1-2; TRBD1 agrees at 7 bases. V trimming: 5 bases; J trimming: 2 bases; junction bases outside the gene matches: 2. Germline V gene lookup returns CDR1 SEHNR and CDR2 FQNEAQ (reference sequence). This CDR3 is 13 amino acids long.

V is TRBV5-4 and J is TRBJ1-2; 7 positions match TRBD1. The CDR3 is 14 amino acids. With V trimmed by 1 base and J by 1 base, 1 base remained unmatched. In germline, CDR1 is SGHNT, CDR2 YYREEE (reference sequence). As DNA, the CDR3 is TGTGCCAGCAGCTTGAACAGGGGTAACTATGGCTACACCTTC. This encodes CASSLNRGNYGYTF.

The chain combines TRBV6-4 with TRBJ2-2; 11 bases match TRBD2. CDR1 MRHNA and CDR2 SNTAGT come from the germline V gene. This CDR3 comprises 20 residues. Germline trimming cut 0 bases from V and 2 bases from J; bases unmatched to any gene: 11. CDR3 sequence: CASSDSPALLAGGNTGELFF. CDR3 coding DNA: TGTGCCAGCAGTGACTCCCCTGCGTTGCTAGCGGGGGGTAACACCGGGGAGCTGTTTTTT.

The chain joins TRBV6-1 to TRBJ2-3; 7 bases line up with TRBD2. The V segment lost 6 bases and the J segment 2 bases; nucleotides outside the gene matches: 8. The germline V gene has CDR1 MNHNS and CDR2 SASEGT. The CDR3 sequence is 15 residues long. The CDR3 bases are TGTGCCAGCAGGAAAGCGGGGTTTTACACAGATACGCAGTATTTT. This sequence encodes CASRKAGFYTDTQYF.

This rearrangement joins TRBV28 to TRBJ1-4; D is ambiguous. Trimming removed 5 bases from V and 0 bases from J, with 16 bases in between. Germline CDR1 and CDR2: MDHEN and SYDVKM. This CDR3 has 17 amino acids. CDR3 DNA sequence: TGTGCCAGCAGTCCCGCCCCACACAGTGCAACTAATGAAAAACTGTTTTTT. Its translation is CASSPAPHSATNEKLFF.

This chain connects TRBV2 to TRBJ1-5, with 9 bases lining up with TRBD1. V was clipped by 6 bases and J by 2 bases; unmatched bases: 5. This CDR3 has 15 residues. The germline gives CDR1 SNHLY, CDR2 FYNNEI. CDR3 loop: CASREQGAGNQPQHF. CDR3 sequence (DNA): TGTGCCAGCAGGGAACAGGGGGCGGGCAATCAGCCCCAGCATTTT.

The chain is built from TRBV5-4 and TRBJ2-1; 9 bases match TRBD2. With 3 bases clipped from V and 8 bases from J, the junction kept 9 bases outside the gene matches. Germline V gene sequence: CDR1 SGHNT, CDR2 YYREEE (reference sequence). The CDR3 has 15 residues. The CDR3 spells CASSSGTSSVDEQFF. In nucleotides, the CDR3 is TGTGCCAGCAGCTCCGGGACTAGCTCTGTCGATGAGCAGTTCTTC. The full variable domain, its missing parts supplied by reference TRBV5-4 and TRBJ2-1, is ETGVTQSPTHLIKTRGQQVTLRCSSQSGHNTVSWYQQALGQGPQFIFQYYREEENGRGNFPPRFSGLQFPNYSSELNVNALELDDSALYLCASSSGTSSVDEQFFGPGTRLTVL.

The chain uses TRBV7-3 and TRBJ2-1; 7 bases align to TRBD2. Trimming at V came to 1 base and at J to 7 bases, leaving 7 bases not matched to a gene. The germline V gene encodes CDR1 SGHTA and CDR2 FQGTGA. The CDR3 is made up of 15 amino acids. DNA for the CDR3: TGTGCCAGCAGCTTAAGTGGGGGGGGGAATAATGAGCAGTTCTTC. Translation: CASSLSGGGNNEQFF.

V gene TRBV5-1 combines with J gene TRBJ1-1; 10 bases line up with TRBD1. CDR1 SGHRS and CDR2 YFSETQ come from the germline V gene. V gave up 3 bases and J gave up 2 bases; unmatched junction bases: 4. CDR3 length: 15 residues. For the CDR3, the DNA is TGCGCCAGCAGCTACCGGACAGGGGGTAACACTGAAGCTTTCTTT. As protein: CASSYRTGGNTEAFF.

This clone was seen only a few times. V usage is TRBV6-5 and J usage is TRBJ1-1, with D hard to call. CDR3 length: 13 residues. Per germline, CDR1 MNHEY and CDR2 SVGAGI. V gave up 7 bases and J gave up 4 bases, with 13 bases separating them. CDR3 loop: CASTNGAVTEAFF. CDR3 DNA: TGTGCCAGCACTAACGGTGCGGTCACTGAAGCTTTCTTT.

This clone appeared once. The chain recombines TRBV7-9 with TRBJ1-5, with 7 bases aligning to TRBD1. The CDR3 has 14 residues. Germline V gene lookup returns CDR1 SEHNR and CDR2 FQNEAQ (reference sequence). J was trimmed by 7 bases and V by 4 bases; bases with no gene match: 7. CDR3 region: CASSSDREYQPQHF. As DNA, the CDR3 is TGTGCCAGCAGCTCTGACAGGGAGTACCAGCCCCAGCATTTT.

This rearrangement joins TRBV2 to TRBJ1-2; 9 nucleotides line up with TRBD1. The length of the CDR3 is 16 residues. Per germline, CDR1 SNHLY and CDR2 FYNNEI. With 6 bases clipped from V and 2 bases from J, the junction kept 10 bases outside the gene matches. The CDR3 region is CASRVPGQGANYGYTF. In DNA, the CDR3 is TGTGCCAGCAGGGTCCCGGGACAGGGAGCCAACTATGGCTACACCTTC.

CDR3 in amino acids: CASSKGQGLYEQYF. The CDR3 DNA is TGTGCCAGCAGCAAAGGACAGGGTCTTTACGAGCAGTACTTC. The genes are TRBV7-3 and TRBJ2-7; 8 nucleotides line up with TRBD1. J gave up 4 bases and V 5 bases, and 7 bases lay outside the gene matches. Germline lookup yields CDR1 SGHTA and CDR2 FQGTGA. CDR3 length equals 14 residues.

This rearrangement joins TRBV19 to TRBJ2-5, with a possible D match to TRBD1 (6 bases). The DNA end favors TRBJ2-7, so the J call may be wrong. This CDR3 has 13 amino acids. Germline V gives CDR1 LNHDA, CDR2 SQIVND (reference sequence). CDR3 coding DNA: TGTGCCAGTAGCCTCGGGACATCCTACGAGCAGTACTTC. Encoded protein: CASSLGTSYEQYF.

To note about this clone: The identical CDR3 is also encoded by other nucleotide sequences in the sample. The chain recombines TRBV30 with TRBJ2-7; D gene unclear. Trimming left V 1 base short and J 3 bases short, with 7 bases between. The germline V gene has CDR1 GTSNPN and CDR2 SVGIG (reference sequence). The CDR3 consists of 12 residues. DNA for the CDR3: TGTGCCTGGAGTGCGAGCCGCTACGAGCAGTACTTC. Its translation: CAWSASRYEQYF.

In its sample, this clone was seen once. The rearrangement links TRBV28 to TRBJ1-6; possibly TRBD1 for D (6 bases). Trimming shortened V by 3 bases and J by 7 bases, and 13 bases separated the two germline ends. This CDR3 has 15 amino acids. From germline, CDR1 is MDHEN and CDR2 SYDVKM. This chain's CDR3 is CASSFGGEGNSPLHF. In nucleotides, the CDR3 is TGTGCCAGCAGTTTTGGGGGCGAGGGGAATTCACCCCTCCACTTT.